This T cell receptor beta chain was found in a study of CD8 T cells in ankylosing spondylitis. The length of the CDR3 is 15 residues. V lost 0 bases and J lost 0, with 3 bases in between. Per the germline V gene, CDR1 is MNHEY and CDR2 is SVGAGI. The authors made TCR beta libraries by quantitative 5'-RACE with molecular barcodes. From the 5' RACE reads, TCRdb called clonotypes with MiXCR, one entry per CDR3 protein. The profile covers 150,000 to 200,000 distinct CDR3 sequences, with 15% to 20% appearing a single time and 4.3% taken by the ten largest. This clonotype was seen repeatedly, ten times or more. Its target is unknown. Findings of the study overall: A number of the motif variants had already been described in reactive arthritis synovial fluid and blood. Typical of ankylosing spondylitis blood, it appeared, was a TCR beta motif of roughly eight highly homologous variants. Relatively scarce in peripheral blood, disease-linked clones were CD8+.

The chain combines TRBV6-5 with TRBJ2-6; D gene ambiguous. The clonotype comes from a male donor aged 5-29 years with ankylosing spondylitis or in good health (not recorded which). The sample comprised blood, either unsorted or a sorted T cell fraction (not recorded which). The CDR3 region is CASSYSVSGANVLTF. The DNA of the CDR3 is TGTGCCAGCAGTTACTCAGTCTCTGGGGCCAACGTCCTGACTTTC.